These T cell receptor beta chains were read from a single sample in a study of blood T cell repertoires in COVID-19. Libraries were prepared by immunoSEQ multiplex PCR; TCRdb keeps only in-frame clonotypes and omits some of them. The data show some 250,000 clones, with roughly 82% seen just once and 9% to 15% held by the top ten. The sample was peripheral blood. These receptors were collected from a man at least 80 years old with acute or convalescent COVID-19. Each CDR3 is given with its conserved first and last residue. Each record gives: D gene, clone size, V gene, J gene, CDR3 protein, CDR3 DNA. The D gene is left open where the match is weak. The listing skips clone size in some rows; elsewhere it reads once, few, many or a size class.

D gene: TRBD1; clone size: .; V gene: TRBV5-4; J gene: TRBJ2-2; CDR3 protein: CASSGTGQGAPGELFF; CDR3 DNA: TGTGCCAGCAGCGGGACCGGACAGGGGGCGCCCGGGGAGCTGTTTTTT
D gene: TRBD1; clone size: .; V gene: TRBV9; J gene: TRBJ2-5; CDR3 protein: CASSDRGPLQETQYF; CDR3 DNA: TGTGCCAGCAGCGACAGGGGGCCCTTACAAGAGACCCAGTACTTC
D gene: .; clone size: few; V gene: TRBV3-1/TRBV3-2; J gene: TRBJ1-2; CDR3 protein: CASSPIQGSGGYTF; CDR3 DNA: TGTGCCAGCAGCCCAATACAGGGATCGGGAGGCTACACCTTC
D gene: .; clone size: .; V gene: TRBV12-3/TRBV12-4; J gene: TRBJ2-7; CDR3 protein: CASSPPSSYEQYF; CDR3 DNA: TGTGCCAGCAGTCCACCGAGTAGCTACGAGCAGTACTTC
D gene: .; clone size: .; V gene: TRBV19; J gene: TRBJ1-5; CDR3 protein: CASRGAEFSNQPQHF; CDR3 DNA: TGTGCCAGTAGGGGAGCGGAGTTTTCCAATCAGCCCCAGCATTTT
D gene: .; clone size: .; V gene: TRBV15; J gene: TRBJ1-4; CDR3 protein: CATSRDSLTNEKLFF; CDR3 DNA: TGTGCCACCAGCCGTGACAGCCTAACTAATGAAAAACTGTTTTTT
D gene: TRBD1; clone size: .; V gene: TRBV7-9; J gene: TRBJ1-2; CDR3 protein: CASNPGQGSNYGYTF; CDR3 DNA: TGTGCCAGCAATCCGGGACAGGGATCTAACTATGGCTACACCTTC
D gene: .; clone size: few; V gene: TRBV7-2; J gene: TRBJ1-2; CDR3 protein: CASSLGAGVGYTF; CDR3 DNA: TGTGCCAGCAGCTTAGGGGCCGGGGTCGGCTACACCTTC
D gene: TRBD2; clone size: .; V gene: TRBV6-5; J gene: TRBJ2-1; CDR3 protein: CASSYTGSGSNEQFF; CDR3 DNA: TGTGCCAGCAGTTACACGGGTAGCGGGAGTAATGAGCAGTTCTTC
D gene: TRBD2; clone size: .; V gene: TRBV5-1; J gene: TRBJ2-1; CDR3 protein: CASSLETGGRLF; CDR3 DNA: TGCGCCAGCAGCTTGGAGACGGGGGGGAGACTCTTC
D gene: .; clone size: .; V gene: TRBV5-6; J gene: TRBJ2-1; CDR3 protein: CASSSLLRGEQFF; CDR3 DNA: TGTGCCAGCAGCTCTCTTCTCAGGGGTGAGCAGTTCTTC
D gene: .; clone size: .; V gene: TRBV5-1; J gene: TRBJ2-2; CDR3 protein: CASSQRGQDGVNTGELFF; CDR3 DNA: TGCGCCAGCAGCCAGCGGGGACAGGATGGTGTGAACACCGGGGAGCTGTTTTTT
D gene: .; clone size: .; V gene: TRBV5-1; J gene: TRBJ2-3; CDR3 protein: CASSLGHKGTDTQYF; CDR3 DNA: TGCGCCAGCAGCTTAGGACATAAAGGCACAGATACGCAGTATTTT
D gene: TRBD1; clone size: .; V gene: TRBV5-1; J gene: TRBJ1-1; CDR3 protein: CASSPDRGATEAFF; CDR3 DNA: TGCGCCAGCAGCCCGGACAGGGGGGCCACTGAAGCTTTCTTT
D gene: TRBD1; clone size: .; V gene: TRBV9; J gene: TRBJ1-6; CDR3 protein: CASSVDMGQGASPLHF; CDR3 DNA: TGTGCCAGCAGCGTAGATATGGGACAGGGGGCATCACCCCTCCACTTT
D gene: TRBD2; clone size: .; V gene: TRBV28; J gene: TRBJ2-1; CDR3 protein: CASSLVTSGRNEQFF; CDR3 DNA: TGTGCCAGCAGTTTAGTCACTAGCGGGAGGAATGAGCAGTTCTTC
D gene: .; clone size: .; V gene: TRBV6-4; J gene: TRBJ2-3; CDR3 protein: CASSDYGGDTQYF; CDR3 DNA: TGTGCCAGCAGTGACTACGGGGGAGATACGCAGTATTTT
D gene: TRBD2; clone size: .; V gene: TRBV3-1/TRBV3-2; J gene: TRBJ2-1; CDR3 protein: CASSTSGGDEQFF; CDR3 DNA: TGTGCCAGCAGTACTAGCGGGGGGGATGAGCAGTTCTTC
D gene: .; clone size: .; V gene: TRBV5-5; J gene: TRBJ1-1; CDR3 protein: CASSFGPGPESTEAFF; CDR3 DNA: TGTGCCAGCAGCTTCGGTCCAGGGCCTGAGAGTACTGAAGCTTTCTTT
D gene: .; clone size: .; V gene: TRBV19; J gene: TRBJ1-1; CDR3 protein: CASSALNLANTEAFF; CDR3 DNA: TGTGCCAGTAGTGCCCTTAACCTGGCGAACACTGAAGCTTTCTTT
D gene: .; clone size: .; V gene: TRBV4-3; J gene: TRBJ1-6; CDR3 protein: CASSQIGSGGPSPLHF; CDR3 DNA: TGCGCCAGCAGCCAAATCGGTTCGGGGGGCCCTTCACCCCTCCACTTT
D gene: TRBD2; clone size: .; V gene: TRBV28; J gene: TRBJ2-2; CDR3 protein: CASSFQGTSGTGELFF; CDR3 DNA: TGTGCCAGCAGTTTCCAAGGGACTAGCGGCACCGGGGAGCTGTTTTTT
D gene: TRBD1; clone size: .; V gene: TRBV7-9; J gene: TRBJ1-1; CDR3 protein: CASSLGGRGLSTEAFF; CDR3 DNA: TGTGCCAGCAGCTTAGGAGGCAGGGGGCTTTCCACTGAAGCTTTCTTT
D gene: TRBD2; clone size: .; V gene: TRBV9; J gene: TRBJ2-5; CDR3 protein: CASSAPGAGIETQYF; CDR3 DNA: TGTGCCAGCAGCGCCCCGGGAGCGGGGATTGAGACCCAGTACTTC
D gene: .; clone size: .; V gene: TRBV18; J gene: TRBJ1-5; CDR3 protein: CASSSVGAGNQPQHF; CDR3 DNA: TGTGCCAGCTCCTCGGTAGGGGCAGGGAATCAGCCCCAGCATTTT
D gene: .; clone size: .; V gene: TRBV3-1/TRBV3-2; J gene: TRBJ1-4; CDR3 protein: CASSQDGIGALIF; CDR3 DNA: TGTGCCAGCAGCCAAGATGGGATAGGGGCTCTGATTTTT
D gene: TRBD2; clone size: .; V gene: TRBV19; J gene: TRBJ2-3; CDR3 protein: CASSFTTTSGGAYRGTDTQYF; CDR3 DNA: TGTGCCAGTAGTTTCACCACTACTAGCGGGGGGGCGTATAGAGGCACAGATACGCAGTATTTT
D gene: .; clone size: .; V gene: TRBV18; J gene: TRBJ2-1; CDR3 protein: CASSATGAPPYNEQFF; CDR3 DNA: TGTGCCAGCTCAGCTACAGGCGCCCCCCCCTACAATGAGCAGTTCTTC
D gene: TRBD1; clone size: .; V gene: TRBV6-5; J gene: TRBJ2-5; CDR3 protein: CASSYLGQGQETQYF; CDR3 DNA: TGTGCCAGCAGTTACTTGGGACAGGGTCAAGAGACCCAGTACTTC
D gene: .; clone size: .; V gene: TRBV3-1/TRBV3-2; J gene: TRBJ2-3; CDR3 protein: CASSQASPGGSSTQYF; CDR3 DNA: TGTGCCAGCAGCCAAGCCTCGCCGGGGGGCTCATCGACGCAGTATTTT
D gene: TRBD1; clone size: .; V gene: TRBV16; J gene: TRBJ1-2; CDR3 protein: CASSRGPTGEYGYTF; CDR3 DNA: TGTGCCAGCAGCCGGGGTCCGACAGGGGAGTATGGCTACACCTTC
D gene: TRBD1; clone size: .; V gene: TRBV10-1; J gene: TRBJ1-3; CDR3 protein: CASSDEDRAYSGNTIYF; CDR3 DNA: TGCGCCAGCAGTGACGAAGACAGGGCCTACTCTGGAAACACCATATATTTT
D gene: .; clone size: .; V gene: TRBV6-5; J gene: TRBJ2-1; CDR3 protein: CASSYSAGSYNEQFF; CDR3 DNA: TGTGCCAGCAGTTACTCTGCGGGCTCCTACAATGAGCAGTTCTTC
D gene: .; clone size: once; V gene: TRBV19; J gene: TRBJ2-7; CDR3 protein: CASSIASGRGYEQYF; CDR3 DNA: TGTGCCAGTAGTATAGCTTCCGGCAGGGGATACGAGCAGTACTTC
D gene: .; clone size: .; V gene: TRBV19; J gene: TRBJ2-7; CDR3 protein: CASSTQGYEQYF; CDR3 DNA: TGTGCCAGTAGTACCCAGGGCTACGAGCAGTACTTC
D gene: TRBD1; clone size: .; V gene: TRBV19; J gene: TRBJ1-5; CDR3 protein: CASRTTGGSNQPQHF; CDR3 DNA: TGTGCCAGTAGGACTACAGGGGGAAGCAATCAGCCCCAGCATTTT
D gene: .; clone size: once; V gene: TRBV2; J gene: TRBJ2-3; CDR3 protein: CASSPPGEGTDTQYF; CDR3 DNA: TGTGCCAGCAGTCCTCCGGGGGAAGGCACAGATACGCAGTATTTT
D gene: TRBD1; clone size: .; V gene: TRBV5-1; J gene: TRBJ1-1; CDR3 protein: CASSLNLHRGLNAEAFF; CDR3 DNA: TGCGCCAGCAGCTTGAATCTTCACAGGGGGCTTAACGCTGAAGCTTTCTTT
D gene: .; clone size: .; V gene: TRBV29-1; J gene: TRBJ2-4; CDR3 protein: CSVGLTDIQYF; CDR3 DNA: TGCAGCGTTGGACTGACTGACATTCAGTACTTC
D gene: TRBD2; clone size: .; V gene: TRBV5-5; J gene: TRBJ2-1; CDR3 protein: CASSPGTSGSHEQFF; CDR3 DNA: TGTGCCAGCAGCCCCGGGACTAGCGGGAGCCATGAGCAGTTCTTC
D gene: TRBD2; clone size: .; V gene: TRBV6-2/TRBV6-3; J gene: TRBJ2-7; CDR3 protein: CASSYGTSGSYEQYF; CDR3 DNA: TGTGCCAGCAGTTACGGGACTAGCGGGAGCTACGAGCAGTACTTC
D gene: TRBD1; clone size: .; V gene: TRBV7-2; J gene: TRBJ1-5; CDR3 protein: CASSQHTGGNNQPQHF; CDR3 DNA: TGTGCCAGCAGCCAACATACAGGGGGCAACAATCAGCCCCAGCATTTT
D gene: .; clone size: once; V gene: TRBV5-1; J gene: TRBJ2-5; CDR3 protein: CASSLVVAAPETQYF; CDR3 DNA: TGCGCCAGCAGCTTGGTGGTAGCGGCTCCAGAGACCCAGTACTTC
D gene: TRBD2; clone size: once; V gene: TRBV11-2; J gene: TRBJ2-7; CDR3 protein: CASSLEGGTFFEQYF; CDR3 DNA: TGTGCCAGCAGCTTAGAGGGGGGGACTTTTTTCGAGCAGTACTTC